The 19 T cell receptor beta chains presented below share a single source sample, sequenced in a study of identical twins. TCRdb itself ran the 5' RACE reads through MiXCR, one entry per CDR3 protein. In the table there are 250,000 or so distinct CDR3 sequences, roughly 12% of which are singletons. This same sample was also taken into another study, of yellow fever vaccine responses in identical twins.

The sample was memory (CD45RO+) T cells sorted from blood. Source of these receptors: a woman aged 18 to 35 in good health.

This clonotype was found a few times. The genes are TRBV5-5 and TRBJ1-1; D call uncertain. The CDR3 contains 15 residues. Germline V CDR1 and CDR2: SGHKS, YYEKEE (reference sequence). The V end lost 0 bases, the J end lost 2 bases, and 11 bases lay between the germline ends. In DNA, the CDR3 is TGTGCCAGCAGCTTGGGCTTCACATCCAACACTGAAGCTTTCTTT. Amino acid sequence: CASSLGFTSNTEAFF.

This clonotype has just a few counts. The J gene is TRBJ2-5, the V gene TRBV30; possibly TRBD1 for D (5 bases). The CDR3 runs to 14 residues. Trimming pared 1 base from V and 7 bases from J, leaving 16 bases between. The germline CDR1 and CDR2 sequences are GTSNPN and SVGIG (reference sequence). In DNA, the CDR3 is TGTGCCTGGAGTGGGGTCAGTAGCCAGGGGACCCAGTACTTC. Translation gives CAWSGVSSQGTQYF. Looking up the rest from reference TRBV30 and TRBJ2-5 gives the full variable domain: SQTIHQWPATLVQPVGSPLSLECTVEGTSNPNLYWYRQAAGRGLQLLFYSVGIGQISSEVPQNLSASRPQDRQFILSSKKLLLSDSGFYLCAWSGVSSQGTQYFGPGTRLLVL.

This clonotype turned up a few times. This chain connects TRBV2 to TRBJ1-1, with 10 bases lining up with TRBD1. The germline CDR1 and CDR2 sequences are SNHLY and FYNNEI. The CDR3 is 12 amino acids. The V gene end was trimmed by 4 bases and the J gene end by 10 bases; junction bases not matched to a gene: 3. CDR3 amino acids: CASSGQGARAFF. The CDR3 region has the DNA TGTGCCAGCAGTGGACAGGGGGCGCGAGCTTTCTTT.

The chain combines TRBV20-1 with TRBJ2-7; D uncertain. CDR1 and CDR2 from the germline V gene are DFQATT and SNEGSKA (reference sequence). The germline V and J ends were trimmed by 0 bases and 2 bases, with 14 bases remaining between them. There are 15 residues in the CDR3. The chain's CDR3 is CSARDPGSGPYEQYF. In nucleotides, the CDR3 is TGCAGTGCTAGAGATCCTGGTTCAGGTCCCTACGAGCAGTACTTC.

This clonotype came up a few times. The genes are TRBV7-9 and TRBJ2-2; 10 bases fit TRBD1. CDR3 size: 16 residues. Germline V gives CDR1 SEHNR, CDR2 FQNEAQ (reference sequence). The ends lost 6 bases at V and 3 bases at J; junction bases unmatched: 7. CDR3 bases: TGTGCCAGCAGATCCCGACAGGGGGCAGACACCGGGGAGCTGTTTTTT. Translating gives CASRSRQGADTGELFF.

V usage is TRBV18 and J usage is TRBJ2-5, with 7 positions matching TRBD2. CDR1 KGHSH and CDR2 LQKENI come from the germline V gene. The CDR3 extends over 19 amino acids. Trimming at V came to 0 bases and at J to 2 bases, leaving 15 bases not matched to a gene. CDR3 amino acids: CASSPPLGSRGILQETQYF. Here the CDR3 DNA reads TGTGCCAGCTCACCACCGCTGGGCTCGCGGGGGATATTACAAGAGACCCAGTACTTC.

The rearrangement joins TRBV28 to TRBJ2-7; maybe TRBD2 (6 bases). The CDR3 contains 15 residues. Germline assignment: CDR1 MDHEN and CDR2 SYDVKM. The ends were cut back, 2 bases at V and 1 base at J, with 12 bases in the middle. This chain's CDR3 is CASSLIGTYSYEQYF. CDR3 bases: TGTGCCAGCAGTTTAATTGGGACTTATTCCTACGAGCAGTACTTC.

V usage is TRBV20-1 and J usage is TRBJ2-1; 9 bases are shared with TRBD2. The J segment lost 6 bases and the V segment lost 6 bases, leaving 9 bases of the junction unmatched. The CDR3 spans 14 residues. Germline assignment: CDR1 DFQATT and CDR2 SNEGSKA (reference sequence). CDR3 bases: TGCAGTGCAGAGATTAGCGGGGGAGGCAATGAGCAGTTCTTC. This sequence encodes CSAEISGGGNEQFF.

This clonotype was seen a few times. The V call is TRBV6-1, the J call TRBJ2-1, with 12 bases that match TRBD2. The germline CDR1 and CDR2 sequences are MNHNS and SASEGT. After removal of 1 base from V and 8 bases from J, the junction contained 12 bases not matched to a gene. The CDR3 totals 18 residues. The CDR3 reads CASSEGRASGGVRDEQFF. DNA for the CDR3: TGTGCCAGCAGTGAAGGCCGGGCTAGCGGGGGGGTGAGGGATGAGCAGTTCTTC.

The V call is TRBV24-1, the J call TRBJ2-1; 13 bases are a match to TRBD2. CDR1 is KGHDR, CDR2 SFDVKD, per germline. The junction had 13 bases not matched to a gene; V was cut back by 2 bases and J by 4 bases. The CDR3 extends over 20 amino acids. Written as DNA, the CDR3 is TGTGCCACCAGTGATTCCCGACGCACCACGACTAGCGGGAGGTACAATGAGCAGTTCTTC. Translated: CATSDSRRTTTSGRYNEQFF.

The genes are TRBV20-1 and TRBJ2-5; the D is unclear. Trimming cost V 3 bases and J 4 bases, with 12 bases left between them. Germline assignment: CDR1 DFQATT and CDR2 SNEGSKA (reference sequence). The CDR3 runs 13 residues. CDR3 amino acids: CSARFYRGETQYF. As DNA, the CDR3 is TGCAGTGCTAGGTTCTACAGAGGAGAGACCCAGTACTTC.

The chain carries TRBV27 and TRBJ2-3; no definite D call. The CDR3 is 14 amino acids. V was pared by 2 bases and J by 5 bases, with 11 bases between. Germline values: CDR1 MNHEY, CDR2 SMNVEV (reference sequence). The CDR3 loop reads CASSLGLARDTQYF. CDR3 coding DNA: TGTGCCAGCAGTTTAGGCCTCGCCCGAGATACGCAGTATTTT.

The chain couples TRBV27 to TRBJ1-1, with D perhaps matching TRBD1 (6 bases). This CDR3 is 15 amino acids long. Trimming removed 4 bases from V and 5 bases from J, with 17 bases in between. Germline CDR1 is MNHEY and CDR2 is SMNVEV (reference sequence). The CDR3 protein is CASSSSRGRVTEAFF. The CDR3 nucleotides are TGTGCCAGCAGTTCGTCCCGGGGGCGCGTGACTGAAGCTTTCTTT.

In its sample, this clonotype was seen a few times. The chain uses TRBV3-1 and TRBJ1-5, with D unresolved. Per the germline V gene, CDR1 is LGHDT and CDR2 is YNNKEL (reference sequence). The V end lost 0 bases, the J end lost 4 bases, and 10 bases lay between the germline ends. The CDR3 is 15 amino acids. CDR3 amino acids: CASSQDWGENQPQHF. The CDR3 region has the DNA TGTGCCAGCAGCCAAGACTGGGGAGAAAATCAGCCCCAGCATTTT.

This clonotype was detected many times. CDR3 region: CASSSPTSGGDYNEQFF. As DNA, the CDR3 is TGTGCCAGCAGTTCCCCGACTAGCGGGGGAGACTACAATGAGCAGTTCTTC. The chain combines TRBV28 with TRBJ2-1, with 12 bases identical to TRBD2. Unmatched junction bases numbered 7, after V lost 4 bases and J lost 3 bases. The germline V gene has CDR1 MDHEN and CDR2 SYDVKM. This CDR3 is built from 17 residues.

This clonotype was seen more than once but under ten times. The chain carries TRBV28 and TRBJ1-1; weak D call: TRBD1 (6 bases). CDR3 length: 14 residues. The ends were cut back, 4 bases at V and 4 bases at J, with 13 bases in the middle. Per the germline V gene, CDR1 is MDHEN and CDR2 is SYDVKM. The CDR3 DNA reads as TGTGCCAGCAGTTCTACAGGGACGTTCACTGAAGCTTTCTTT. It is translated as CASSSTGTFTEAFF.

By frequency in the sample, this clonotype is medium-sized. The V gene is TRBV20-1, the J gene TRBJ2-7; no definite D call. Trimming removed 2 bases from V and 0 bases from J, with 8 bases in between. This CDR3 has 13 amino acids. Looked up from germline, CDR1 is DFQATT and CDR2 is SNEGSKA (reference sequence). The CDR3 bases are TGCAGTGCTAGAAGATCTAGCTCCTACGAGCAGTACTTC. Translating gives CSARRSSSYEQYF.

In its sample, this clonotype was seen a few times. This rearrangement joins TRBV12-3 or TRBV12-4 to TRBJ1-5, with D possibly being TRBD1 (6 bases). The CDR3 is made up of 13 amino acids. The V end lost 6 bases, the J end lost 7 bases, and 13 bases lay between the germline ends. This CDR3 reads CASSPGEGQPQHF. The CDR3 DNA reads as TGTGCCAGCAGCCCAGGGGAAGGGCAGCCCCAGCATTTT.

This clonotype was picked up many times. The rearrangement uses TRBV11-2 and TRBJ2-7; 10 bases line up with TRBD2. The CDR3 is made up of 15 amino acids. J lost 2 bases, V lost 5 bases, and 6 bases had no gene match. Germline CDR1 and CDR2: SGHAT and FQNNGV. The CDR3 DNA follows: TGTGCCAGCAGCCCAAAAGCGGGAGGGCCCTACGAGCAGTACTTC. This gives the protein CASSPKAGGPYEQYF.